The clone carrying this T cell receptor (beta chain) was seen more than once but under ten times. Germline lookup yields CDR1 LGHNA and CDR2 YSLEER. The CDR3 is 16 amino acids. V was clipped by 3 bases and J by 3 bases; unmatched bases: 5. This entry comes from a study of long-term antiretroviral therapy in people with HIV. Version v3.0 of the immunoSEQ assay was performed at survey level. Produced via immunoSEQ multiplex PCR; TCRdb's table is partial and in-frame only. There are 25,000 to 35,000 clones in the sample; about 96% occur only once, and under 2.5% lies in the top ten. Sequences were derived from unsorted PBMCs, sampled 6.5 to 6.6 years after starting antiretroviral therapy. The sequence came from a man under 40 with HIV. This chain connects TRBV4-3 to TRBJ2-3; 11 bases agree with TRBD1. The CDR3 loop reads CASSHRRDRGTDTQYF. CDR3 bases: TGCGCCAGCAGCCACCGCCGGGACAGGGGGACAGATACGCAGTATTTT.